The entry below describes one T cell receptor (beta chain). The antigen remains undetermined. The entry originates in a study of cytotoxic CD8 clonotypes in ibrutinib-treated CLL. Notes on the study in general: Before falling back toward baseline at progression, clonality had risen at the time of ibrutinib response.

Germline CDR1 SGHRS, CDR2 YFSETQ. Losses at the gene ends were 0 bases for V and 11 bases for J; bases not matched to a gene: 6. The CDR3 length is 13 residues. This table comes from immunoSEQ multiplex PCR, and its TCRdb copy is limited to in-frame clones, with some not included. The data hold 30,000 to 35,000 clones, with approximately 69% observed a single time. The chain combines TRBV5-1 with TRBJ1-1, with 8 bases matching TRBD1. This sequence was found in a human donor with chronic lymphocytic leukemia. The input for sequencing was PBMCs, taken before ibrutinib treatment. CDR3 coding DNA: TGCGCCAGCAGCTTGGAGACAGGGGCGGCTGCTTTCTTT. Residues: CASSLETGAAAFF.